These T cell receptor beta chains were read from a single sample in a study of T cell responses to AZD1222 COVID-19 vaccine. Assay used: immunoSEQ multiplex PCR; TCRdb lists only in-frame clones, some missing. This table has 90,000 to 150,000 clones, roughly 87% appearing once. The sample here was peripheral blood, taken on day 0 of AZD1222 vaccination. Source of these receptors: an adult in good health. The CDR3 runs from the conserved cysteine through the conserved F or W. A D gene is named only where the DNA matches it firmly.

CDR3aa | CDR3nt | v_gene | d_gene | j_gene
CASSFNTPGGPEQYF | TGTGCCAGCAGTTTCAACACGCCGGGAGGTCCCGAGCAGTACTTC | TRBV27 | TRBD2 | TRBJ2-7
CASSPSPGTSEFF | TGTGCCAGCAGTCCGAGCCCCGGGACTAGCGAGTTCTTC | TRBV12-3/TRBV12-4 | TRBD2 | TRBJ2-1
CASSLVAGPNTEAFF | TGCGCCAGCAGCTTGGTCGCGGGGCCGAACACTGAAGCTTTCTTT | TRBV5-1 | NA | TRBJ1-1
CASSLGRTGFNQPQHF | TGTGCCAGCAGCCTCGGCCGGACAGGGTTCAATCAGCCCCAGCATTTT | TRBV3-1/TRBV3-2 | TRBD1 | TRBJ1-5
CASTPRTGMSYTF | TGTGCCAGCACTCCACGGACAGGCATGAGCTACACCTTC | TRBV28 | TRBD1 | TRBJ1-2
CASSEMAQETQYF | TGTGCCAGCAGTGAAATGGCACAAGAGACCCAGTACTTC | TRBV6-1 | NA | TRBJ2-5
CASSPLAGSSYNEQFF | TGTGCCAGCAGCCCACTAGCGGGGAGTTCCTACAATGAGCAGTTCTTC | TRBV7-6 | TRBD2 | TRBJ2-1
CASRQAGGPRGGELFF | TGTGCCAGTAGACAAGCGGGAGGCCCGCGCGGCGGGGAGCTGTTTTTT | TRBV19 | TRBD2 | TRBJ2-2
CSVVMGQGSIYGYTF | TGCAGCGTTGTTATGGGACAGGGATCAATCTATGGCTACACCTTC | TRBV29-1 | TRBD1 | TRBJ1-2
CASSLGGLNEKLFF | TGTGCCAGCAGCTTAGGTGGACTGAATGAAAAACTGTTTTTT | TRBV11-3 | NA | TRBJ1-4